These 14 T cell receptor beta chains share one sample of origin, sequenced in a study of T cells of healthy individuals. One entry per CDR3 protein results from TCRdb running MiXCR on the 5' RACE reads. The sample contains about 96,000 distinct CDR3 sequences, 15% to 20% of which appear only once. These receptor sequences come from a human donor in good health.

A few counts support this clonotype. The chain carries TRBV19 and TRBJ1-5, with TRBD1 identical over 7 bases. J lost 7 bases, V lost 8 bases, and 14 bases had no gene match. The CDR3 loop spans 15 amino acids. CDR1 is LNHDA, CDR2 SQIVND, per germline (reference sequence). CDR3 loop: CASHQEQGIYQPQHF. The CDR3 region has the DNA TGTGCCAGTCACCAGGAACAGGGGATTTACCAGCCCCAGCATTTT.

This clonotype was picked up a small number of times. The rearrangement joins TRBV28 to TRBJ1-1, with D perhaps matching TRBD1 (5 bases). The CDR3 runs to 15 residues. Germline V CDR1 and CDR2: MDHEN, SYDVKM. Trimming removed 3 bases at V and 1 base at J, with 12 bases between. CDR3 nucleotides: TGTGCCAGCAGTTTTGGGGGATCGGAGAACACTGAAGCTTTCTTT. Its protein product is CASSFGGSENTEAFF. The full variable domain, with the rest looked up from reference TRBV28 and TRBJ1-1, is DVKVTQSSRYLVKRTGEKVFLECVQDMDHENMFWYRQDPGLGLRLIYFSYDVKMKEKGDIPEGYSVSREKKERFSLILESASTNQTSMYLCASSFGGSENTEAFFGQGTRLTVV.

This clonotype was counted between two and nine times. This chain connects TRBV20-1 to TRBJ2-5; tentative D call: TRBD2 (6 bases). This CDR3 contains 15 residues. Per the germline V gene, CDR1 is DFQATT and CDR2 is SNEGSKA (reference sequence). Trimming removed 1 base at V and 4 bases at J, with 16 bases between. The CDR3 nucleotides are TGCAGTGCTAGAGGGCGAGGGACTTCGAGAGAGACCCAGTACTTC. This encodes CSARGRGTSRETQYF.

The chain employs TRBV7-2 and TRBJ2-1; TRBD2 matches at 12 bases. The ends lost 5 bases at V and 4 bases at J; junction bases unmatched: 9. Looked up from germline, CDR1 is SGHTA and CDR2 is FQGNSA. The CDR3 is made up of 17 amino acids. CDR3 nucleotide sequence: TGTGCCAGCAGCCCCAACCTAGCGGGAGGGATTTACAATGAGCAGTTCTTC. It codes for CASSPNLAGGIYNEQFF.

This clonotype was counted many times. CDR3 DNA: TGCGCCAGCAGCCAAGGGGGCAGGGACTCCGGGGAGCTGTTTTTT. It is translated as CASSQGGRDSGELFF. This chain joins TRBV4-3 and TRBJ2-2; possibly TRBD2 for D (6 bases). V gave up 1 base and J gave up 6 bases, with 12 bases separating them. This CDR3 has 15 residues. CDR1 and CDR2 from the germline V gene are LGHNA and YSLEER.

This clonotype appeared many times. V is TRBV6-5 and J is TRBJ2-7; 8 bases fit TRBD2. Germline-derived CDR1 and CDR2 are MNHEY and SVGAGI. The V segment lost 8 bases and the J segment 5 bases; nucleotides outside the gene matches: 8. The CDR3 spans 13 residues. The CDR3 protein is CASVRGDGNEQYF. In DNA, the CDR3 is TGTGCCAGCGTGCGGGGGGACGGGAACGAGCAGTACTTC.

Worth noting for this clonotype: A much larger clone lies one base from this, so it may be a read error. The DNA for the CDR3 is TGCGCCAGCAGCGAAAGGATAGGGCAAACCGGGGAGCTGTTTTTT. This codes for CASSERIGQTGELFF. The J gene is TRBJ2-2, the V gene TRBV5-1; unclear D gene. The CDR3 covers 15 residues. Germline V gene sequence: CDR1 SGHRS, CDR2 YFSETQ. V lost 4 bases and J 5 bases, leaving 15 bases between the germline ends.

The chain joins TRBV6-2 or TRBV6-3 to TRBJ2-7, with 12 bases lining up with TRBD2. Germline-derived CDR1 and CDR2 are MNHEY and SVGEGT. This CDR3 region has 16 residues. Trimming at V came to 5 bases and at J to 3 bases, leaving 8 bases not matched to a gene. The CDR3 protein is CASSPLAGGDYYEQYF. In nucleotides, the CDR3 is TGTGCCAGCAGTCCCCTAGCGGGAGGGGACTACTACGAGCAGTACTTC.

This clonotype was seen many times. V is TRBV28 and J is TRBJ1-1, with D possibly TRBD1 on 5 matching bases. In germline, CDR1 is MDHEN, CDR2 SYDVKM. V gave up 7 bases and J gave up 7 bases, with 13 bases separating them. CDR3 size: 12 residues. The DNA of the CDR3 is TGTGCCAGCACCCTAGGGGTGGGTGAAGCTTTCTTT. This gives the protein CASTLGVGEAFF.

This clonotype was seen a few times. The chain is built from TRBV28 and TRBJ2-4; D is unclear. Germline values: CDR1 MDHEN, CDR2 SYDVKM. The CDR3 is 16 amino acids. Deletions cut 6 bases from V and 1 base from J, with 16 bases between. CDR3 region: CASSLLIIGAKNIQYF. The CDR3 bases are TGTGCCAGCAGCCTACTTATCATTGGGGCCAAAAACATTCAGTACTTC.

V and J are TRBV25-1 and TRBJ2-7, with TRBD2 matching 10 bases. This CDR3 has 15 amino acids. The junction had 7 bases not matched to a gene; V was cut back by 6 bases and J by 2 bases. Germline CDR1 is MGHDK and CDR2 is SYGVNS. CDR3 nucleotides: TGTGCCAGCAGGCCGCGGACTAGCGGTACCTACGAGCAGTACTTC. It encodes CASRPRTSGTYEQYF.

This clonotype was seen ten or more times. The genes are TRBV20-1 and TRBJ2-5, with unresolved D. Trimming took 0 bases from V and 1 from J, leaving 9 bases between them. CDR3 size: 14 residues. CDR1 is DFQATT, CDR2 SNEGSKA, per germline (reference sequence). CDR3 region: CSARDNTGQETQYF. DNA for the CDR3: TGCAGTGCTAGAGATAATACCGGCCAAGAGACCCAGTACTTC.

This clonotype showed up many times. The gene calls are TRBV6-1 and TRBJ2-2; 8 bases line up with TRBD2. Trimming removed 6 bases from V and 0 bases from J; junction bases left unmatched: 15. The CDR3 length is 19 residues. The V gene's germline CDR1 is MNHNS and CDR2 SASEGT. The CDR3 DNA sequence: TGTGCCAGCAGGGGGGGAGCTAGCGGGTCCTCCGCGAACACCGGGGAGCTGTTTTTT. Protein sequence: CASRGGASGSSANTGELFF.

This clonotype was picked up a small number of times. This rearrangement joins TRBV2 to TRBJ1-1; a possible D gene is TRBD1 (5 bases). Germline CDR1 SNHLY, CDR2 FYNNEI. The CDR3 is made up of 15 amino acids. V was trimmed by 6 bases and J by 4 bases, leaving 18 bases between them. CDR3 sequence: CASRPAALGGTEAFF. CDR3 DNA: TGTGCCAGCAGGCCCGCCGCCCTGGGGGGCACTGAAGCTTTCTTT.